These 24 T cell receptor beta chains were sequenced from one sample in a study of shared clonotypes between healthy human individuals. Generated by immunoSEQ multiplex PCR, the TCRdb table keeps only in-frame clones and is missing some. The table shows some 790,000 clones, with 72% occurring only once. The sequenced sample was memory CD4+ T cells sorted from blood. Indicated subset: CD45RA-negative fraction. These receptors all come from a woman under 40 in good health.

This chain connects TRBV5-6 to TRBJ2-3, with D uncertain. Trimming pared 1 base from V and 4 bases from J, leaving 7 bases between. Germline-derived CDR1 and CDR2 are SGHDT and YYEEEE. This CDR3 spans 13 amino acids. The CDR3 DNA reads TGTGCCAGCAGCTTGAGGTCGGCAGATACGCAGTATTTT. This sequence encodes CASSLRSADTQYF.

This clone was seen ten or more times. CDR3 sequence reads: CASSLSGRADVRDEQFF. CDR3 in DNA: TGTGCCAGCAGCCTTAGCGGGAGGGCCGATGTTAGAGATGAGCAGTTCTTC. The chain combines TRBV14 with TRBJ2-1, with 11 bases that match TRBD2. The CDR3 is made up of 17 amino acids. V gave up 4 bases and J gave up 8 bases; unmatched junction bases: 13. Germline values: CDR1 SGHDN, CDR2 FVKESK.

The J gene is TRBJ2-2, the V gene TRBV5-1; TRBD1 aligns across 7 bases. Trimming at V came to 4 bases and at J to 8 bases, leaving 8 bases not matched to a gene. This CDR3 contains 14 residues. Germline CDR1 reads SGHRS; CDR2 reads YFSETQ. The CDR3 region has the DNA TGCGCCAGCAGCCCCGTAAGGGGGCGAGGGGAGCTGTTTTTT. It translates to CASSPVRGRGELFF.

This chain uses TRBV9 with TRBJ2-2; TRBD1 is a possible D gene (6 bases). The ends were cut back, 2 bases at V and 1 base at J, with 15 bases in the middle. Per the germline V gene, CDR1 is SGDLS and CDR2 is YYNGEE. This CDR3 contains 17 residues. CDR3 loop: CASSVAGRGGNTGELFF. The DNA for the CDR3 is TGTGCCAGCAGCGTGGCCGGCAGGGGTGGGAACACCGGGGAGCTGTTTTTT.

The chain uses TRBV7-9 and TRBJ2-5; TRBD2 agrees at 8 bases. The V gene's germline CDR1 is SEHNR and CDR2 FQNEAQ (reference sequence). The V and J ends lost 4 bases and 5 bases, in that order; junction bases with no gene match: 3. This CDR3 spans 13 amino acids. The CDR3 DNA reads TGTGCCAGCAGCTCGGGAGGGCACGAGACCCAGTACTTC. Its translation is CASSSGGHETQYF.

The genes are TRBV7-2 and TRBJ1-2; D unresolved. The germline CDR1 and CDR2 sequences are SGHTA and FQGNSA. V gave up 5 bases and J gave up 8 bases, with 15 bases separating them. The CDR3 is made up of 13 amino acids. The CDR3 bases are TGTGCCAGCAGCCAGTATAATCATATGGGCTACACCTTC. Amino acids: CASSQYNHMGYTF.

This clone was seen more than once but under ten times. The J gene is TRBJ2-1, the V gene TRBV6-1, with 8 bases aligning to TRBD2. J lost 14 bases, V lost 4 bases, and 10 bases had no gene match. The CDR3 length is 13 residues. CDR1 is MNHNS and CDR2 is SASEGT in the germline V gene. This chain's CDR3 is CASSVESGRTEFF. In DNA form, the CDR3 reads TGTGCCAGCAGTGTCGAGAGCGGGAGAACGGAGTTCTTC.

This clone is a singleton in its sample. This chain uses TRBV11-3 with TRBJ2-5; D is unclear. Germline CDR1 and CDR2: SGHNT and YENEEA. Trimming left V 5 bases short and J 5 bases short, with 12 bases between. CDR3 length: 13 amino acids. The CDR3 coding sequence is TGTGCCAGCAGCCCCAGTCGTGCCGAGACCCAGTACTTC. Its translation: CASSPSRAETQYF.

This chain connects TRBV28 to TRBJ1-5, with 8 bases fitting TRBD1. The CDR3 has 15 amino acids. V lost 11 bases and J lost 2; bases outside the gene matches: 11. Germline-derived CDR1 and CDR2 are MDHEN and SYDVKM. CDR3 nucleotides: TGTGCCGGGTCACGGACAGGGAGCCGCAATCAGCCCCAGCATTTT. Residues: CAGSRTGSRNQPQHF.

The CDR3 sequence is CASSIDSTGGARNQPQHF. The CDR3 DNA sequence: TGTGCCAGCAGTATCGACTCAACAGGGGGCGCGCGCAATCAGCCCCAGCATTTT. J is TRBJ1-5 and V is TRBV2, with 9 nucleotides matching TRBD1. CDR3 length: 18 residues. Looked up from germline, CDR1 is SNHLY and CDR2 is FYNNEI. Losses at the gene ends were 5 bases for V and 2 bases for J; bases not matched to a gene: 13.

The rearrangement links TRBV7-6 to TRBJ2-2; TRBD1 matches 10 bases. This CDR3 has 16 amino acids. Germline trimming cut 4 bases from V and 0 bases from J; bases unmatched to any gene: 2. Germline CDR1 reads SGHVS; CDR2 reads FNYEAQ. The CDR3 spells CASSSGQGANTGELFF. The CDR3 DNA reads TGTGCCAGCAGCTCCGGACAGGGGGCGAACACCGGGGAGCTGTTTTTT. Complete variable domain (other parts from reference TRBV7-6 and TRBJ2-2): GAGVSQSPRYKVTKRGQDVALRCDPISGHVSLYWYRQALGQGPEFLTYFNYEAQQDKSGLPNDRFSAERPEGSISTLTIQRTEQRDSAMYRCASSSGQGANTGELFFGEGSRLTVL.

By sample fraction, this clone is medium-sized. The gene calls are TRBV28 and TRBJ2-3; D perhaps matches TRBD2 (5 bases). With 8 bases removed from V and 3 bases from J, the gap between germline ends came to 9 bases. Germline V lookup: CDR1 MDHEN, CDR2 SYDVKM. The CDR3 totals 12 residues. CDR3 sequence reads: CASLSGTDTQYF. Written as DNA, the CDR3 is TGTGCCAGCCTCTCGGGGACAGATACGCAGTATTTT.

The chain couples TRBV7-9 to TRBJ1-1; 8 nucleotides align to TRBD1. The CDR3 is made up of 14 amino acids. In germline, CDR1 is SEHNR, CDR2 FQNEAQ (reference sequence). V lost 5 bases and J lost 4; bases outside the gene matches: 6. In DNA form, the CDR3 reads TGTGCCAGCAGCCTTCGACAGGGGCGCACTGAAGCTTTCTTT. It specifies CASSLRQGRTEAFF.

The chain recombines TRBV29-1 with TRBJ1-2, with D uncertain. The CDR3 has 14 amino acids. V lost 2 bases, J lost 2 bases, and 12 bases lay in between. Germline CDR1 reads SQVTM; CDR2 reads ANQGSEA. In nucleotides, the CDR3 is TGCAGCGTTGAATCCAACAGCCGGAACTATGGCTACACCTTC. Translating it yields CSVESNSRNYGYTF.

The genes are TRBV27 and TRBJ2-1, with D possibly TRBD1 on 5 matching bases. The CDR3 has 16 residues. Germline values: CDR1 MNHEY, CDR2 SMNVEV (reference sequence). Trimming removed 4 bases at V and 1 base at J, with 14 bases between. The CDR3 nucleotides read TGTGCCAGCAGTTCAACTAAAAGGGGTTCCTACAATGAGCAGTTCTTC. It translates to CASSSTKRGSYNEQFF.

The chain has TRBV19 and TRBJ2-7; D perhaps matches TRBD1 (6 bases). This CDR3 region has 14 residues. The V gene lost 5 bases and the J gene lost 0 bases, with 11 bases spanning the gap. Germline CDR1 and CDR2: LNHDA and SQIVND (reference sequence). The CDR3 DNA reads TGTGCCAGTAGTCGACAGGTCAACTCCTACGAGCAGTACTTC. Protein sequence: CASSRQVNSYEQYF.

The chain employs TRBV19 and TRBJ2-1, with TRBD1 matching 7 bases. Germline lookup yields CDR1 LNHDA and CDR2 SQIVND (reference sequence). V lost 3 bases to trimming and J lost 0 bases; unmatched junction nucleotides: 8. There are 17 residues in the CDR3. The CDR3 reads CASSMPGGASSYNEQFF. The CDR3 DNA follows: TGTGCCAGTAGTATGCCAGGGGGTGCAAGCTCCTACAATGAGCAGTTCTTC.

This clone has just a few counts. CDR3 in DNA: TGTGCCAGTAGGATGGCGGGGGGTCTCAATCAGCCCCAGCATTTT. Translated, it gives CASRMAGGLNQPQHF. The chain employs TRBV19 and TRBJ1-5; a weak D match, TRBD1 (5 bases). CDR3 size: 15 residues. V was pared by 6 bases and J by 3 bases, with 15 bases between. Per the germline V gene, CDR1 is LNHDA and CDR2 is SQIVND (reference sequence).

V and J are TRBV6-5 and TRBJ1-1; D is possibly TRBD1 (5 bases). The CDR3 has 15 residues. Trimming pared 6 bases from V and 0 bases from J, leaving 14 bases between. Germline V CDR1 and CDR2: MNHEY, SVGAGI. The CDR3 reads CASSQRQNMNTEAFF. CDR3 DNA: TGTGCCAGCAGCCAGAGACAGAATATGAACACTGAAGCTTTCTTT.

The rearrangement links TRBV4-1 to TRBJ2-4, with D unresolved. The V gene's germline CDR1 is MGHRA and CDR2 YSYEKL. The CDR3 sequence is 15 residues long. V dropped 4 bases and J dropped 1 base, with 11 bases sitting between them. The CDR3 DNA sequence: TGCGCCAGCAGCCTGCTGGGTACGGCCAAAAACATTCAGTACTTC. It yields the protein CASSLLGTAKNIQYF.

For this clone: The same CDR3 can be traced to other DNA sequences in this sample. The chain has TRBV5-1 and TRBJ2-1; 10 bases line up with TRBD2. Germline-derived CDR1 and CDR2 are SGHRS and YFSETQ. J gave up 4 bases and V 3 bases, and 7 bases lay outside the gene matches. This CDR3 has 16 residues. This CDR3 reads CASSSRTSGRYNEQFF. The CDR3, as DNA: TGCGCCAGCAGCTCCAGGACTAGCGGAAGATACAATGAGCAGTTCTTC. The whole variable domain, filled in from reference TRBV5-1 and TRBJ2-1, reads KAGVTQTPRYLIKTRGQQVTLSCSPISGHRSVSWYQQTPGQGLQFLFEYFSETQRNKGNFPGRFSGRQFSNSRSEMNVSTLELGDSALYLCASSSRTSGRYNEQFFGPGTRLTVL.

In the case of this clone: Since a much larger clone is just one base distant, this may be a read error. The chain employs TRBV6-1 and TRBJ2-3; 12 nucleotides agree with TRBD2. Losses at the gene ends were 5 bases for V and 3 bases for J; bases not matched to a gene: 0. The CDR3 extends over 14 amino acids. CDR1 MNHNS and CDR2 SASEGT come from the germline V gene. The CDR3 sequence is CASSLAGGTDTQYF. Here the CDR3 DNA reads TGTGCCAGCAGTCTAGCGGGAGGGACAGATACGCAGTATTTT.

The rearrangement links TRBV10-1 to TRBJ2-1; 11 bases match TRBD2. This CDR3 is built from 16 residues. Trimming removed 10 bases from V and 0 bases from J; junction bases left unmatched: 8. Germline V gene data show CDR1 as WNHNN and CDR2 as SYGVQD (reference sequence). CDR3 sequence reads: CATSGTSGTSYNEQFF. CDR3 DNA sequence: TGCGCCACCTCCGGGACTAGCGGCACCTCCTACAATGAGCAGTTCTTC.

The V gene is TRBV30, the J gene TRBJ1-1; D call uncertain. Germline V lookup: CDR1 GTSNPN, CDR2 SVGIG (reference sequence). The CDR3 runs 11 residues. Trimming shortened V by 6 bases and J by 0 bases, and 5 bases separated the two germline ends. As DNA, the CDR3 is TGTGCCTGCTTAATGAACACTGAAGCTTTCTTT. The encoded protein is CACLMNTEAFF.